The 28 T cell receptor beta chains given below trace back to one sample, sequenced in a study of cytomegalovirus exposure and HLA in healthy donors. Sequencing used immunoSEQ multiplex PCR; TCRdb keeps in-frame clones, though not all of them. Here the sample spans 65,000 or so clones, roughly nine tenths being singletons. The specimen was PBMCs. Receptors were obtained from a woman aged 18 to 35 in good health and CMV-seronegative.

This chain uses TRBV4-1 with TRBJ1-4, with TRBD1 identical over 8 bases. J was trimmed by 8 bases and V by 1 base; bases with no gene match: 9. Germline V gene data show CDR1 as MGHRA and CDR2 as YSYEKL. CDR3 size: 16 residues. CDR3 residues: CASSQAGTGDGEKLFF. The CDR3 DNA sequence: TGCGCCAGCAGCCAAGCTGGGACAGGTGATGGCGAAAAACTGTTTTTT.

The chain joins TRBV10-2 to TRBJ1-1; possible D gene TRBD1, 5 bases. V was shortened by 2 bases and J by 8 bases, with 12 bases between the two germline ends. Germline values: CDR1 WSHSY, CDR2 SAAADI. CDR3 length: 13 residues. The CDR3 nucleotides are TGCGCCAGCAGTGAGGTGGGACTCGTCGAAGCTTTCTTT. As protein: CASSEVGLVEAFF.

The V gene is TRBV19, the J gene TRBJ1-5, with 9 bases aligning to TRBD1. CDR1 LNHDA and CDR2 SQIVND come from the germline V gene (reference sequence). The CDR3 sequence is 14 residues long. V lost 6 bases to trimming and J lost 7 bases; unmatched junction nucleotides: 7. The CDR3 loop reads CASSTQGARQPQHF. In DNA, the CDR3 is TGTGCCAGTAGCACACAGGGGGCACGGCAGCCCCAGCATTTT. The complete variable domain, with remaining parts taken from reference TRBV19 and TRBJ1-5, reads DGGITQSPKYLFRKEGQNVTLSCEQNLNHDAMYWYRQDPGQGLRLIYYSQIVNDFQKGDIAEGYSVSREKKESFPLTVTSAQKNPTAFYLCASSTQGARQPQHFGDGTRLSIL.

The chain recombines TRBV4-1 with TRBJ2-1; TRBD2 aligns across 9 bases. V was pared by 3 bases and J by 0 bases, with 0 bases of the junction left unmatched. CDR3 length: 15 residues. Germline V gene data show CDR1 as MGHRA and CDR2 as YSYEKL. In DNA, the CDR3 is TGCGCCAGCAGCCATAGCGGGAGCTCCTACAATGAGCAGTTCTTC. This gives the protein CASSHSGSSYNEQFF.

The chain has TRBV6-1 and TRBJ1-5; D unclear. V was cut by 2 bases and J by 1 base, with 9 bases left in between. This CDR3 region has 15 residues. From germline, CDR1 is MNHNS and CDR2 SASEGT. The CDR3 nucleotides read TGTGCCAGCAGTGAAATTGCGGGGAGCAATCAGCCCCAGCATTTT. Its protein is CASSEIAGSNQPQHF.

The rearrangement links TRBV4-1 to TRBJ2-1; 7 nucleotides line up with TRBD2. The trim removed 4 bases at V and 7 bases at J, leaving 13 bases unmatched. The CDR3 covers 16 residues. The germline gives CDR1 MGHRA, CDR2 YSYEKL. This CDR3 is CASSPGEGKMGNEQFF. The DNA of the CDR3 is TGCGCCAGCAGCCCCGGGGAGGGAAAAATGGGGAATGAGCAGTTCTTC.

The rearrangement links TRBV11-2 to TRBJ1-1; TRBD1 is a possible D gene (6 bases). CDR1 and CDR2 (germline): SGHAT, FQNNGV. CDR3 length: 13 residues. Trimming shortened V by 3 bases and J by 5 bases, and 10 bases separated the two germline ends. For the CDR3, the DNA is TGTGCCAGCAGCTTGGAGGGGGGGACTGAAGCTTTCTTT. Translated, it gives CASSLEGGTEAFF.

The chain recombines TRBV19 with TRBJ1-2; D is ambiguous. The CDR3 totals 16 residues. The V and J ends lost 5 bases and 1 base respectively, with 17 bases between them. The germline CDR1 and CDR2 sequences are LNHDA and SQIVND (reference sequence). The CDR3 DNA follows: TGTGCCAGTAGTGCCCCCCGAGTGCGATTTAACTATGGCTACACCTTC. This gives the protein CASSAPRVRFNYGYTF. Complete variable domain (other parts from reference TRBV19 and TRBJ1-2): DGGITQSPKYLFRKEGQNVTLSCEQNLNHDAMYWYRQDPGQGLRLIYYSQIVNDFQKGDIAEGYSVSREKKESFPLTVTSAQKNPTAFYLCASSAPRVRFNYGYTFGSGTRLTVV.

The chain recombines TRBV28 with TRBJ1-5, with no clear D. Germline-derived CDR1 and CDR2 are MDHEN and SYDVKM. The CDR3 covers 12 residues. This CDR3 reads CASYNGDQPQHF. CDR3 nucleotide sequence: TGTGCTTCGTATAACGGGGATCAGCCCCAGCATTTT.

DNA for the CDR3: TGTGCCAGCAGCTACGGGAGGGCCTCTGGAAACACCATATATTTT. This sequence encodes CASSYGRASGNTIYF. This rearrangement joins TRBV11-1 to TRBJ1-3; D is ambiguous. V dropped 4 bases and J dropped 0 bases, with 10 bases sitting between them. The CDR3 is 15 residues long. Germline V CDR1 and CDR2: SGHAT, FQDESV (reference sequence).

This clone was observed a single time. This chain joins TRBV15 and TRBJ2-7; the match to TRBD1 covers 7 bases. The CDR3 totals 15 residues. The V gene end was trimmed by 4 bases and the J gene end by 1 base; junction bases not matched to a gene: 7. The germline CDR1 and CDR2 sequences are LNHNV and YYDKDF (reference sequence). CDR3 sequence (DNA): TGTGCCACCAGCACTGAAAGGGGGCCTTCCTACGAGCAGTACTTC. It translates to CATSTERGPSYEQYF.

The CDR3 DNA reads as TGTGCCTGGAGTGTTCGGGGAAACACCATATATTTT. This codes for CAWSVRGNTIYF. The chain carries TRBV30 and TRBJ1-3; D unresolved. The CDR3 spans 12 residues. Germline loops: CDR1 GTSNPN, CDR2 SVGIG (reference sequence). Trimming shortened V by 0 bases and J by 4 bases, and 4 bases separated the two germline ends.

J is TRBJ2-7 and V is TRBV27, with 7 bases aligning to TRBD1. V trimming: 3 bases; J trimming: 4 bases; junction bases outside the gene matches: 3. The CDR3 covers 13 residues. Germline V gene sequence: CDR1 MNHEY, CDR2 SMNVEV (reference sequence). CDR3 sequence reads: CASSFGTAYEQYF. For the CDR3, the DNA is TGTGCCAGCAGTTTCGGGACAGCTTACGAGCAGTACTTC.

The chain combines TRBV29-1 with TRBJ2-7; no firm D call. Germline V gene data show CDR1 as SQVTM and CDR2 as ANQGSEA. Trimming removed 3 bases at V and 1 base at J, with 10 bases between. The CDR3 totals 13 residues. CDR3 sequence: CSVDGKESYEQYF. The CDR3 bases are TGCAGCGTTGATGGAAAGGAGTCCTACGAGCAGTACTTC.

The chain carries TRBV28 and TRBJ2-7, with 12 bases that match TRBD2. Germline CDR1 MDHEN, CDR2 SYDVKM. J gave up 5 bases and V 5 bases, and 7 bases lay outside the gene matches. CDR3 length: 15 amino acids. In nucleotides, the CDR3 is TGTGCCAGCAGTATACATAGACTAGCGGGAGACGAGCAGTACTTC. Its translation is CASSIHRLAGDEQYF. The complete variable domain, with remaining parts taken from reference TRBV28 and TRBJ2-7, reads DVKVTQSSRYLVKRTGEKVFLECVQDMDHENMFWYRQDPGLGLRLIYFSYDVKMKEKGDIPEGYSVSREKKERFSLILESASTNQTSMYLCASSIHRLAGDEQYFGPGTRLTVT.

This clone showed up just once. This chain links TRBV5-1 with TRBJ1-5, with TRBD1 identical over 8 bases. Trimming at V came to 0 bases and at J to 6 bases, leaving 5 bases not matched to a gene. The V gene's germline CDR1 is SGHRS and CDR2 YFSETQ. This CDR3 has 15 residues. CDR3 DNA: TGCGCCAGCAGCTTGGGCCAGGGGGCAGGTCAGCCCCAGCATTTT. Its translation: CASSLGQGAGQPQHF. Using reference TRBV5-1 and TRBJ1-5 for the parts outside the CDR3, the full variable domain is KAGVTQTPRYLIKTRGQQVTLSCSPISGHRSVSWYQQTPGQGLQFLFEYFSETQRNKGNFPGRFSGRQFSNSRSEMNVSTLELGDSALYLCASSLGQGAGQPQHFGDGTRLSIL.

CDR3 sequence reads: CSAGLAGVSSYEQYF. DNA of the CDR3: TGCAGCGCCGGACTAGCGGGAGTTAGCTCCTACGAGCAGTACTTC. The chain carries TRBV29-1 and TRBJ2-7; 13 bases are a match to TRBD2. The CDR3 has 15 residues. Germline lookup yields CDR1 SQVTM and CDR2 ANQGSEA. After removal of 7 bases from V and 0 bases from J, the junction contained 6 bases not matched to a gene.

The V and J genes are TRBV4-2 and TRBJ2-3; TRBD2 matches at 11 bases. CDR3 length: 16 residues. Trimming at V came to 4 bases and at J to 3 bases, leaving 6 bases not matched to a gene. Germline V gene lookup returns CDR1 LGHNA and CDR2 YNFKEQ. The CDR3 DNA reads TGTGCCAGCAGCCTCGGGACTAGCGGTGGAACAGATACGCAGTATTTT. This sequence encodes CASSLGTSGGTDTQYF.

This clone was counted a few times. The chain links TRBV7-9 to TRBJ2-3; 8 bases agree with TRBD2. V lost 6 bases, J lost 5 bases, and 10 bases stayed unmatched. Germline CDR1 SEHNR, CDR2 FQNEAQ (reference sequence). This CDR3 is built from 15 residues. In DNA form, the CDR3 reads TGTGCCAGCAGTTCAGCGGGAGCGTTGGGAGATACGCAGTATTTT. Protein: CASSSAGALGDTQYF.

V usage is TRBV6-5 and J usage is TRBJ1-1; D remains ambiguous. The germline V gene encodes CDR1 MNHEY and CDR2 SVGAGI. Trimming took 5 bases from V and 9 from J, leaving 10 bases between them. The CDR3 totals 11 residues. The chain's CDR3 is CASSLGSKAFF. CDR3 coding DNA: TGTGCCAGCAGTCTCGGGAGCAAAGCTTTCTTT.

The CDR3 here is CASSGAGGARNQPQHF. In DNA form, the CDR3 reads TGTGCCAGCTCAGGGGCAGGGGGCGCGAGGAATCAGCCCCAGCATTTT. The chain carries TRBV18 and TRBJ1-5, with TRBD1 matching 8 bases. J was trimmed by 4 bases and V by 5 bases; bases with no gene match: 10. The CDR3 is made up of 16 amino acids. CDR1 is KGHSH, CDR2 LQKENI, per germline.

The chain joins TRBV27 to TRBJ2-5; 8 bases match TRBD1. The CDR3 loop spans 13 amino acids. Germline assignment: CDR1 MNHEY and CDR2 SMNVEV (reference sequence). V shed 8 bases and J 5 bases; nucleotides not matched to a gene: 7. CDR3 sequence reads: CASGKDRGETQYF. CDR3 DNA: TGTGCCAGCGGAAAAGACAGGGGTGAGACCCAGTACTTC.

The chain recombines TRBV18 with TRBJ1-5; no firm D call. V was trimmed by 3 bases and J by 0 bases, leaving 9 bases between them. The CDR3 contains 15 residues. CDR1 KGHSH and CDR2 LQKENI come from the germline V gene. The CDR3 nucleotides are TGTGCCAGCTCACCTTCGGGGTATAGCAATCAGCCCCAGCATTTT. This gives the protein CASSPSGYSNQPQHF.

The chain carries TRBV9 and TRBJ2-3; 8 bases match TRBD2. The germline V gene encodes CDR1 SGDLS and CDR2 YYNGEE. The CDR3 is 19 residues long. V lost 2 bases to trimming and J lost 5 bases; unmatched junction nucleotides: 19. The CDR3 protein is CASSVGSGGLAINLDTQYF. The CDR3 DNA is TGTGCCAGCAGCGTTGGATCCGGTGGACTAGCTATAAATTTAGATACGCAGTATTTT.

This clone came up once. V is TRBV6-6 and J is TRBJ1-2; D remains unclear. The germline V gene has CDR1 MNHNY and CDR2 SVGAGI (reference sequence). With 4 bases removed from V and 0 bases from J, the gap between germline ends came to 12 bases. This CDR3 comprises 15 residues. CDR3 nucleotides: TGTGCCAGCAGTTCCCCCGGCAGGACTAACTATGGCTACACCTTC. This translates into CASSSPGRTNYGYTF.

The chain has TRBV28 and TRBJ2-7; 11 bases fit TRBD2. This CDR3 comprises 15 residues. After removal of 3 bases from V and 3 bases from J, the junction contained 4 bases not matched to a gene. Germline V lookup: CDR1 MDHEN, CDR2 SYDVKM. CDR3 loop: CASSLTGTSGYEQYF. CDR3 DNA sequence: TGTGCCAGCAGTTTGACCGGGACTAGCGGCTACGAGCAGTACTTC.

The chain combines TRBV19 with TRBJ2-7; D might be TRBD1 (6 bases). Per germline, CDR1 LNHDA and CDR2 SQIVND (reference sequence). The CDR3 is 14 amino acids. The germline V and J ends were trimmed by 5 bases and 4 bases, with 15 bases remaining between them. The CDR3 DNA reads TGTGCCAGTAGTGGGCAAGGACAGTCGTACGAGCAGTACTTC. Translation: CASSGQGQSYEQYF.

The CDR3 spells CASSLVYSNQPQHF. CDR3 bases: TGTGCCAGCAGCTTGGTCTATAGCAATCAGCCCCAGCATTTT. The chain combines TRBV6-1 with TRBJ1-5; D is unresolved. V lost 6 bases, J lost 0 bases, and 9 bases lay in between. Germline V CDR1 and CDR2: MNHNS, SASEGT. The CDR3 has 14 amino acids.